These 15 T cell receptor beta chains were all obtained from the same sample, sequenced in a study of cytomegalovirus exposure and HLA in healthy donors. PCR used 60 Vbeta primers and 13 Jbeta primers. TCRdb keeps only in-frame clones here, not all; method: immunoSEQ multiplex PCR. Of roughly 160,000 clones listed, roughly 80% are singletons. Sequenced material: PBMCs. All receptors derive from a woman in her 40s in good health and CMV-seropositive.

This clone was picked up one time. The V and J genes are TRBV28 and TRBJ1-5, with a tentative D call TRBD1 (6 bases). V was clipped by 6 bases and J by 4 bases, with 13 bases between them. CDR1 is MDHEN and CDR2 is SYDVKM in the germline V gene. The CDR3 consists of 14 residues. The CDR3 coding sequence is TGTGCCAGCAGCGGTACACAGGGAAATCAGCCCCAGCATTTT. Amino acid sequence: CASSGTQGNQPQHF.

CDR3 sequence (DNA): TGTGCCAGCAGCGTTAGACAGGGAAACTATGGCTACACCTTC. This gives the protein CASSVRQGNYGYTF. The chain links TRBV5-4 to TRBJ1-2; 7 bases line up with TRBD1. The CDR3 loop spans 14 amino acids. Germline V CDR1 and CDR2: SGHNT, YYREEE (reference sequence). The trim removed 4 bases at V and 2 bases at J, leaving 5 bases unmatched.

The V and J genes are TRBV14 and TRBJ1-2, with D unresolved. V gave up 0 bases and J gave up 4 bases, with 9 bases separating them. CDR3 size: 14 residues. The germline CDR1 and CDR2 sequences are SGHDN and FVKESK. The CDR3 spells CASSQEGGFYGYTF. In nucleotides, the CDR3 is TGTGCCAGCAGCCAAGAAGGAGGGTTCTATGGCTACACCTTC.

The V and J genes are TRBV19 and TRBJ2-7, with TRBD2 matching 9 bases. Germline CDR1 and CDR2: LNHDA and SQIVND (reference sequence). The trim removed 2 bases at V and 2 bases at J, leaving 13 bases unmatched. The CDR3 loop spans 18 amino acids. Here the CDR3 reads CASSITFRAGGRTYEQYF. The CDR3, as DNA: TGTGCCAGTAGTATAACTTTTCGGGCGGGAGGGAGGACCTACGAGCAGTACTTC.

This clone has more than one count but fewer than ten. The chain is built from TRBV9 and TRBJ2-6, with 7 positions matching TRBD2. The CDR3 runs 18 residues. The J segment lost 0 bases and the V segment lost 1 base, leaving 7 bases of the junction unmatched. The V gene's germline CDR1 is SGDLS and CDR2 YYNGEE. The CDR3 DNA reads as TGTGCCAGCAGCGTAAGAGCGGGATTCACCTCTGGGGCCAACGTCCTGACTTTC. As protein: CASSVRAGFTSGANVLTF.

The chain uses TRBV5-1 and TRBJ2-2, with 12 bases identical to TRBD2. Germline lookup yields CDR1 SGHRS and CDR2 YFSETQ. The CDR3 length is 16 residues. V lost 2 bases to trimming and J lost 6 bases; unmatched junction nucleotides: 5. CDR3 sequence: CASSFGTSGYSGELFF. The CDR3 DNA reads as TGCGCCAGCAGCTTTGGGACTAGCGGGTACTCCGGGGAGCTGTTTTTT.

The J gene is TRBJ2-7, the V gene TRBV28; 8 bases agree with TRBD1. This CDR3 comprises 13 residues. Trimming cost V 6 bases and J 2 bases; bases outside gene matches: 3. Germline V lookup: CDR1 MDHEN, CDR2 SYDVKM. The CDR3 sequence: CASRGQAAYEQYF. The CDR3 region has the DNA TGTGCCAGCAGGGGACAGGCCGCCTACGAGCAGTACTTC.

This chain links TRBV9 with TRBJ2-5; TRBD1 might be the D (6 bases). Trimming took off 4 bases at V and 3 bases at J, with 13 bases between the two ends. The CDR3 consists of 14 residues. Germline CDR1 is SGDLS and CDR2 is YYNGEE. CDR3 region: CASSRRGQKETQYF. The CDR3 DNA reads TGTGCCAGCAGCCGCCGGGGACAAAAAGAGACCCAGTACTTC.

The rearrangement uses TRBV15 and TRBJ2-7, with 10 bases aligning to TRBD2. Looked up from germline, CDR1 is LNHNV and CDR2 is YYDKDF (reference sequence). The CDR3 contains 17 residues. V lost 0 bases, J lost 0 bases, and 5 bases stayed unmatched. The CDR3 nucleotides are TGTGCCACCAGCAGAGATAAGGGACTAGCGTACTCCTACGAGCAGTACTTC. Translated, it gives CATSRDKGLAYSYEQYF.

In its sample, this clone was seen once. This chain links TRBV4-2 with TRBJ2-1; 16 bases agree with TRBD2. The germline gives CDR1 LGHNA, CDR2 YNFKEQ. The CDR3 is 17 residues long. The trim removed 4 bases at V and 1 base at J, leaving 1 base unmatched. As DNA, the CDR3 is TGTGCCAGCAGCCCGGGACTAGCGGGGGGGTCCTACAATGAGCAGTTCTTC. Translated: CASSPGLAGGSYNEQFF.

The V gene is TRBV28, the J gene TRBJ2-2; 10 positions agree with TRBD2. The germline CDR1 and CDR2 sequences are MDHEN and SYDVKM. This CDR3 region has 16 residues. J gave up 2 bases and V 8 bases, and 8 bases lay outside the gene matches. CDR3 protein: CASEKAGGPNTGELFF. DNA for the CDR3: TGTGCCAGCGAAAAAGCGGGAGGGCCTAACACCGGGGAGCTGTTTTTT.

V gene TRBV5-1 combines with J gene TRBJ2-1; 8 bases align to TRBD1. Looked up from germline, CDR1 is SGHRS and CDR2 is YFSETQ. V dropped 1 base and J dropped 5; count of bases not matched to a gene: 5. This CDR3 is built from 15 residues. The CDR3 bases are TGCGCCAGCAGCTTGACAGGGGGGAACGACAATGAGCAGTTCTTC. It is translated as CASSLTGGNDNEQFF. Looking up the rest from reference TRBV5-1 and TRBJ2-1 gives the full variable domain: KAGVTQTPRYLIKTRGQQVTLSCSPISGHRSVSWYQQTPGQGLQFLFEYFSETQRNKGNFPGRFSGRQFSNSRSEMNVSTLELGDSALYLCASSLTGGNDNEQFFGPGTRLTVL.

The rearrangement joins TRBV6-1 to TRBJ1-1; possible D gene TRBD1, 5 bases. V lost 9 bases, J lost 10 bases, and 21 bases lay in between. The CDR3 consists of 13 residues. In germline, CDR1 is MNHNS, CDR2 SASEGT. The CDR3 sequence is CASTPPGEWVAFF. In nucleotides, the CDR3 is TGTGCCAGTACCCCGCCGGGGGAGTGGGTAGCTTTCTTT.

This clone was observed a handful of times. This chain connects TRBV2 to TRBJ2-3, with D maybe TRBD1 (6 bases). V dropped 5 bases and J dropped 5 bases, with 11 bases sitting between them. The CDR3 covers 13 residues. CDR1 and CDR2 (germline): SNHLY, FYNNEI. This chain's CDR3 is CASSTGYGDTQYF. The CDR3 DNA reads TGTGCCAGCAGTACAGGGTATGGAGATACGCAGTATTTT.

The chain is built from TRBV18 and TRBJ2-3, with 11 nucleotides matching TRBD2. CDR3 length equals 14 residues. V dropped 3 bases and J dropped 4; count of bases not matched to a gene: 0. Germline V gene sequence: CDR1 KGHSH, CDR2 LQKENI. The CDR3 here is CASSPGLAADTQYF. The CDR3 nucleotides are TGTGCCAGCTCACCGGGACTAGCGGCAGATACGCAGTATTTT.